This T cell receptor beta chain was retrieved from a study of cytomegalovirus exposure and HLA in healthy donors. On this clone: Antigen: not known.

The study, taken as a whole, reports: Based on reports, TCR beta sequences accurately predicted HLA-A and HLA-B alleles for most subjects.

PCR primers comprised 60 Vbeta and 13 Jbeta primers. The method was immunoSEQ multiplex PCR; TCRdb's version includes in-frame clones alone and lacks a portion of them. In total, the table holds under 250,000 clones. Per germline, CDR1 MNHEY and CDR2 SVGAGI. CDR3 length equals 15 residues. The V segment lost 8 bases and the J segment 6 bases; nucleotides outside the gene matches: 9. The receptor's source is a girl aged 2 to 9 in good health and CMV-seropositive. Sequencing input: PBMCs. This chain links TRBV6-5 with TRBJ2-2, with 10 positions matching TRBD2. CDR3 residues: CASQILAGRSGELFF. The CDR3 DNA reads TGTGCCAGCCAGATACTAGCGGGAAGATCCGGGGAGCTGTTTTTT.